These 27 T cell receptor beta chains came from one sample sequenced in a study of vaccination and CD4 T cells after COVID-19. Scientists ran DNA taken from cultured CD4+ T cells through the Oncomine TCR Beta short-read assay for sequencing. TCRdb used MiXCR to reprocess the PCR reads, holding one entry per CDR3 protein. The repertoire consists of around 19,000 distinct CDR3 sequences, with around 45% occurring once and the leading ten covering about 15%. These receptors lack a known antigen. Treatment: approximately nine-day PBMC culture with coronavirus spike peptide pools or control peptides (ViraFEST assay). The sequenced sample consisted of CD4+ T cells from blood, cultured in vitro. The source of these receptors is a human donor who had recovered from COVID-19.

This clonotype has only a few counts. This chain joins TRBV6-5 and TRBJ2-4; D is undetermined. V was cut by 0 bases and J by 0 bases, with 9 bases left in between. The CDR3 has 16 amino acids. Germline CDR1 and CDR2: MNHEY and SVGAGI. The CDR3, as DNA: TGTGCCAGCAGTTACTCTTACCAACTAGCCAAAAACATTCAGTACTTC. It encodes CASSYSYQLAKNIQYF.

The chain couples TRBV28 to TRBJ2-5; D not resolved. This CDR3 has 11 amino acids. The germline CDR1 and CDR2 sequences are MDHEN and SYDVKM. V was pared by 3 bases and J by 4 bases, with 3 bases between. The CDR3 DNA reads as TGTGCCAGCAGTTTTAGAGAGACCCAGTACTTC. Protein product: CASSFRETQYF. Looking up the rest from reference TRBV28 and TRBJ2-5 gives the full variable domain: DVKVTQSSRYLVKRTGEKVFLECVQDMDHENMFWYRQDPGLGLRLIYFSYDVKMKEKGDIPEGYSVSREKKERFSLILESASTNQTSMYLCASSFRETQYFGPGTRLLVL.

This clonotype was seen more than once but under ten times. The gene calls are TRBV2 and TRBJ2-7; 7 bases fit TRBD1. The CDR3 is 16 amino acids. The trim removed 6 bases at V and 4 bases at J, leaving 15 bases unmatched. Germline V gene lookup returns CDR1 SNHLY and CDR2 FYNNEI. CDR3 amino acids: CASSVRTGYPPYEQYF. CDR3 bases: TGTGCCAGCAGCGTAAGGACAGGATACCCTCCGTACGAGCAGTACTTC.

Only a few counts were recorded for this clonotype. The J gene is TRBJ2-7, the V gene TRBV7-2; D not certain. Trimming took off 5 bases at V and 3 bases at J, with 17 bases between the two ends. Germline-derived CDR1 and CDR2 are SGHTA and FQGNSA. The length of the CDR3 is 15 residues. The CDR3 DNA reads as TGTGCCAGCAGCCCCGTGGCAGTTTCCTACTACGAGCAGTACTTC. Translated: CASSPVAVSYYEQYF.

This clonotype was picked up a small number of times. The rearrangement joins TRBV6-2 or TRBV6-3 to TRBJ2-2; TRBD1 agrees at 9 bases. With V trimmed by 7 bases and J by 3 bases, 12 bases remained unmatched. The CDR3 has 17 residues. CDR1 MNHEY and CDR2 SVGEGT come from the germline V gene. CDR3 sequence: CASTYLRDRVDTGELFF. DNA for the CDR3: TGTGCCAGCACCTACCTCCGGGACAGGGTGGACACCGGGGAGCTGTTTTTT.

The rearrangement joins TRBV19 to TRBJ2-5; perhaps D is TRBD1 or TRBD2 (6 bases each). The CDR3 has 14 amino acids. Trimming removed 3 bases from V and 4 bases from J, with 12 bases in between. The germline gives CDR1 LNHDA, CDR2 SQIVND (reference sequence). The DNA for the CDR3 is TGTGCCAGTAGTATCGCGGGACAATTAGAGACCCAGTACTTC. Protein: CASSIAGQLETQYF.

A note on this clonotype: One end of the junction is discordant with germline, which a read error may explain. The rearrangement uses TRBV11-2 and TRBJ1-6; 7 positions agree with TRBD1. Germline V CDR1 and CDR2: SGHAT, FQNNGV. The CDR3 length is 15 residues. CDR3 protein: CASSKTGWANSPHHF. The DNA for the CDR3 is TGTGCCAGCAGCAAGACAGGGTGGGCGAATTCACCCCACCACTTT.

This chain uses TRBV6-2 or TRBV6-3 with TRBJ2-7, with D unclear. V was shortened by 7 bases and J by 3 bases, with 10 bases between the two germline ends. Germline CDR1 and CDR2: MNHEY and SVGEGT. The CDR3 length is 12 residues. Here the CDR3 DNA reads TGTGCCAGCAAGGACCGGGTCTACGAGCAGTACTTC. It codes for CASKDRVYEQYF.

This chain connects TRBV6-5 to TRBJ2-1, with D possibly matching TRBD2 (6 bases). From germline, CDR1 is MNHEY and CDR2 SVGAGI. The CDR3 has 13 residues. Trimming cost V 2 bases and J 8 bases, with 10 bases left between them. The CDR3 spells CASSYRTIYEQFF. Here the CDR3 DNA reads TGTGCCAGCAGTTACAGGACTATCTATGAGCAGTTCTTC.

The chain joins TRBV5-6 to TRBJ1-6; the match to TRBD1 covers 8 bases. V trimming: 1 base; J trimming: 10 bases; junction bases outside the gene matches: 10. Germline assignment: CDR1 SGHDT and CDR2 YYEEEE. The CDR3 has 16 residues. The chain's CDR3 is CASSLRGQGAKSPLHF. CDR3 DNA sequence: TGTGCCAGCAGCTTGAGGGGTCAGGGGGCGAAATCACCCCTCCACTTT.

This clonotype turned up a few times. This chain links TRBV7-2 with TRBJ2-3; TRBD2 aligns across 11 bases. Looked up from germline, CDR1 is SGHTA and CDR2 is FQGNSA. The CDR3 consists of 16 residues. Losses at the gene ends were 5 bases for V and 4 bases for J; bases not matched to a gene: 8. CDR3: CASSLPTSGSPDTQYF. The CDR3 bases are TGTGCCAGCAGCCTTCCTACTAGCGGGAGCCCAGATACGCAGTATTTT.

In this sample, this clonotype turned up a few times. The chain carries TRBV6-1 and TRBJ1-5, with 7 bases fitting TRBD1. V shed 6 bases and J 2 bases; nucleotides not matched to a gene: 10. The CDR3 sequence is 16 residues long. Germline assignment: CDR1 MNHNS and CDR2 SASEGT. The CDR3 sequence is CASRGTGVARNQPQHF. In nucleotides, the CDR3 is TGTGCCAGCAGGGGTACAGGGGTCGCACGCAATCAGCCCCAGCATTTT.

Only one count was recorded for this clonotype. The chain joins TRBV2 to TRBJ2-7; 7 bases agree with TRBD2. In germline, CDR1 is SNHLY, CDR2 FYNNEI. V was clipped by 7 bases and J by 7 bases; unmatched bases: 13. The CDR3 length is 14 residues. In DNA form, the CDR3 reads TGTGCCAGCATCGAATCCGGGGGGAAAGGGGAGCAGTACTTC. The encoded protein is CASIESGGKGEQYF.

V and J are TRBV28 and TRBJ1-2, with D possibly TRBD1 on 5 matching bases. The CDR3 is made up of 15 amino acids. CDR1 is MDHEN and CDR2 is SYDVKM in the germline V gene. Trimming cost V 1 base and J 8 bases, with 17 bases left between them. CDR3 loop: CASSLSVRAGGGYTF. CDR3 DNA: TGTGCCAGCAGTTTATCAGTCAGGGCTGGGGGAGGCTACACCTTC.

The chain carries TRBV2 and TRBJ2-3; 12 positions match TRBD2. With V trimmed by 5 bases and J by 5 bases, 5 bases remained unmatched. Germline CDR1 SNHLY, CDR2 FYNNEI. There are 15 residues in the CDR3. CDR3 sequence: CASSSTSGSQDTQYF. In nucleotides, the CDR3 is TGTGCCAGCAGTTCGACTAGCGGGAGTCAAGATACGCAGTATTTT.

The chain uses TRBV24-1 and TRBJ2-1; tentative D call: TRBD2 (5 bases). With 3 bases removed from V and 7 bases from J, the gap between germline ends came to 18 bases. This CDR3 is 16 amino acids long. CDR1 and CDR2 from the germline V gene are KGHDR and SFDVKD. For the CDR3, the DNA is TGTGCCACCAGTGATCCCGCTGTAGCGCGTAGGAATGAGCAGTTCTTC. This codes for CATSDPAVARRNEQFF.

This clonotype has more than one count but fewer than ten. V is TRBV6-1 and J is TRBJ1-1, with D unclear. This CDR3 region has 11 residues. V lost 3 bases and J lost 11, with 10 bases in between. CDR1 is MNHNS, CDR2 SASEGT, per germline. The CDR3 here is CASSDGVKAFF. CDR3 sequence (DNA): TGTGCCAGCAGTGATGGGGTAAAGGCTTTCTTT.

This chain links TRBV5-1 with TRBJ2-1; D might be TRBD2 (5 bases). Germline lookup yields CDR1 SGHRS and CDR2 YFSETQ. Trimming removed 5 bases from V and 3 bases from J, with 15 bases in between. The CDR3 has 15 residues. Written as DNA, the CDR3 is TGCGCCAGCAGGGGAGACGGATTCCTCTACAATGAGCAGTTCTTC. The encoded protein is CASRGDGFLYNEQFF.

The V gene is TRBV5-1, the J gene TRBJ2-7, with TRBD1 matching over 9 bases. CDR1 and CDR2 (germline): SGHRS, YFSETQ. This CDR3 comprises 16 residues. The V and J ends lost 2 bases and 6 bases, in that order; junction bases with no gene match: 12. CDR3 bases: TGCGCCAGCAGCTTTTTTTCCCCGGGACAGGGTGCCGAGCAGTACTTC. Its protein is CASSFFSPGQGAEQYF.

This clonotype has a handful of counts. In DNA form, the CDR3 reads TGTGCCAGTAGTAGGGAGATGGGGACAGGGGCGAGCAATCAGCCCCAGCATTTT. This sequence encodes CASSREMGTGASNQPQHF. The rearrangement uses TRBV19 and TRBJ1-5, with 10 bases aligning to TRBD1. The germline gives CDR1 LNHDA, CDR2 SQIVND (reference sequence). The V gene end was trimmed by 4 bases and the J gene end by 1 base; junction bases not matched to a gene: 10. This CDR3 is built from 18 residues.

V is TRBV7-2 and J is TRBJ1-1, with D maybe TRBD1 (6 bases). The CDR3 is made up of 14 amino acids. Looked up from germline, CDR1 is SGHTA and CDR2 is FQGNSA. V dropped 10 bases and J dropped 10 bases, with 25 bases sitting between them. In nucleotides, the CDR3 is TGTGCCACTATGCAGGGGACCTCGGTGATGAGAGCTTTCTTT. It yields the protein CATMQGTSVMRAFF.

This clonotype was seen a few times. The chain is built from TRBV18 and TRBJ1-1; weak D call: TRBD1 (6 bases). V shed 4 bases and J shed 0 bases, with 15 bases lying between them. The CDR3 is 16 amino acids. Germline CDR1 reads KGHSH; CDR2 reads LQKENI. Here the CDR3 DNA reads TGTGCCAGCTCACAGCAGGGAGCAGGGGTGAACACTGAAGCTTTCTTT. The encoded protein is CASSQQGAGVNTEAFF.

The CDR3 loop reads CASSLTGQSGGGTQYF. The DNA of the CDR3 is TGTGCCAGCAGCTTGACGGGACAGTCCGGAGGTGGGACCCAGTACTTC. The genes are TRBV7-2 and TRBJ2-5, with TRBD1 matching 7 bases. Germline V CDR1 and CDR2: SGHTA, FQGNSA. The CDR3 consists of 16 residues. Trimming took 3 bases from V and 7 from J; bases not matched to a gene: 14.

The rearrangement links TRBV19 to TRBJ1-1; D unresolved. Deletions cut 0 bases from V and 3 bases from J, with 8 bases between. Germline CDR1 and CDR2: LNHDA and SQIVND (reference sequence). The CDR3 totals 14 residues. The CDR3 coding sequence is TGTGCCAGTAGTATAGATGGATGGGACACTGAAGCTTTCTTT. Amino acid sequence: CASSIDGWDTEAFF.

The chain links TRBV10-3 to TRBJ1-2; TRBD1 matches 7 bases. The CDR3 is made up of 16 amino acids. V shed 4 bases and J 1 base; nucleotides not matched to a gene: 9. Germline lookup yields CDR1 ENHRY and CDR2 SYGVKD. For the CDR3, the DNA is TGTGCCATCAGTGGGTTGGACAGGACTTTTAACTATGGCTACACCTTC. Translating gives CAISGLDRTFNYGYTF.

The chain employs TRBV20-1 and TRBJ1-1; unclear D gene. Germline CDR1 DFQATT, CDR2 SNEGSKA (reference sequence). The CDR3 spans 12 residues. The V and J ends lost 3 bases and 1 base respectively, with 6 bases between them. The CDR3 DNA reads TGCAGTGCTAGGCCCTGGAACACTGAAGCTTTCTTT. It encodes CSARPWNTEAFF.

This clonotype is categorized as medium-sized. The rearrangement uses TRBV29-1 and TRBJ2-7; 11 nucleotides agree with TRBD2. CDR3 length: 12 residues. Germline V gives CDR1 SQVTM, CDR2 ANQGSEA. J lost 4 bases, V lost 4 bases, and 0 bases had no gene match. The CDR3 region is CSVGTSGYEQYF. The CDR3 DNA is TGCAGCGTTGGGACTAGCGGGTACGAGCAGTACTTC.